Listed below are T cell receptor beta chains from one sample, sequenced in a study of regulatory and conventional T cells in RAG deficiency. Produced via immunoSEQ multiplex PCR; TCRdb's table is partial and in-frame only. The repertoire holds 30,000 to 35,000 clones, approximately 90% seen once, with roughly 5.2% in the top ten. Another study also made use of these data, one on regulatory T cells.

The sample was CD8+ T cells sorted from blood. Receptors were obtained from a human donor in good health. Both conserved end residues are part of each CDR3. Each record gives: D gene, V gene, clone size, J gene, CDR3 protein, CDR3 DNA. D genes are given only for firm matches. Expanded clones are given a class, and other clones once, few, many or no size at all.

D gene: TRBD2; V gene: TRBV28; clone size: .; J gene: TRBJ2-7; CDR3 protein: CASQTSGGYYEQYF; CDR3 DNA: TGTGCCAGCCAAACTAGCGGGGGGTACTACGAGCAGTACTTC
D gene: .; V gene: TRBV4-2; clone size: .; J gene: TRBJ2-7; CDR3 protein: CASSPLDGSSYEQYF; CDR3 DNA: TGTGCCAGCAGCCCTCTCGATGGAAGCTCCTACGAGCAGTACTTC
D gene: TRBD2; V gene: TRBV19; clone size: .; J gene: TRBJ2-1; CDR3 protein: CASSRKELAEISSYNEQFF; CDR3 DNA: TGTGCCAGTAGTCGAAAGGAACTAGCGGAAATCAGCTCCTACAATGAGCAGTTCTTC
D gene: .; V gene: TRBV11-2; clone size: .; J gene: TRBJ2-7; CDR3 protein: CASSSTLSEQYF; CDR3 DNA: TGTGCCAGCAGCTCTACACTCTCCGAGCAGTACTTC
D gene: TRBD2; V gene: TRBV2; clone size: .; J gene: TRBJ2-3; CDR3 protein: CASSLGLGLADTQYF; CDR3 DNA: TGTGCCAGCAGTTTGGGCCTTGGACTAGCAGATACGCAGTATTTT
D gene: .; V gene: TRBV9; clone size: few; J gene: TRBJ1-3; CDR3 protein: CASSVAYRSTGNTIYF; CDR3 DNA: TGTGCCAGCAGCGTAGCTTACAGGTCCACTGGAAACACCATATATTTT
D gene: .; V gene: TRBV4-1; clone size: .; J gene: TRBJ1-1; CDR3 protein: CASSQEAGMNTEAFF; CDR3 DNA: TGCGCCAGCAGCCAAGAGGCAGGGATGAACACTGAAGCTTTCTTT
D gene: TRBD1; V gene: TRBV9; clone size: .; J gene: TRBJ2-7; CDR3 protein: CASSVQGASYEQYF; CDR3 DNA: TGTGCCAGCAGCGTACAGGGGGCGTCATACGAGCAGTACTTC
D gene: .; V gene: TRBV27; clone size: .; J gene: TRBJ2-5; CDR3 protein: CASSLLGEETQYF; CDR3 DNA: TGTGCCAGCAGTTTGTTGGGTGAAGAGACCCAGTACTTC
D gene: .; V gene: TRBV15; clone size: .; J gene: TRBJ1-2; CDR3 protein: CATSRTVGERNYGYTF; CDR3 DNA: TGTGCCACCAGCAGGACGGTGGGGGAGAGAAACTATGGCTACACCTTC
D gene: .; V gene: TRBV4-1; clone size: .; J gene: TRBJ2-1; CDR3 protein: CASSPSLGADEQFF; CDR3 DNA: TGCGCCAGCAGCCCATCGCTGGGAGCGGATGAGCAGTTCTTC
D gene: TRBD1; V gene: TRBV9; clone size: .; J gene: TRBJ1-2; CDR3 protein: CASSSGGGAYGYTF; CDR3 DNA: TGTGCCAGCAGCTCAGGGGGGGGCGCCTATGGCTACACCTTC
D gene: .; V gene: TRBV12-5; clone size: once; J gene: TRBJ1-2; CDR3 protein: CASGLSTGAGRGYTF; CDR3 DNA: TGTGCTAGTGGTTTGTCGACGGGCGCCGGCCGTGGCTACACCTTC
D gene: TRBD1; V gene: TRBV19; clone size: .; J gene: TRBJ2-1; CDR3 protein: CASSVDRRSYNEQFF; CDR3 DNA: TGTGCCAGTAGTGTGGACAGGCGATCCTACAATGAGCAGTTCTTC
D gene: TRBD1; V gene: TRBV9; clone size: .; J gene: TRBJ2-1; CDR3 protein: CASSVEVGQGYNEQFF; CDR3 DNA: TGTGCCAGCAGCGTAGAGGTGGGACAGGGGTACAATGAGCAGTTCTTC